Each of the 13 T cell receptor beta chains below was sequenced from the same sample in a study of control samples from healthy donors and cancer patients. The protocol was immunoSEQ multiplex PCR, while the TCRdb copy is restricted to in-frame clones and leaves out a portion. Of approximately 140,000 clones listed, less than 90% are singletons. The sequenced sample consisted of blood. The origin of the receptors is a woman aged 25 to 39 in good health.

This chain joins TRBV9 and TRBJ2-5; TRBD2 might be the D (5 bases). V was cut by 0 bases and J by 7 bases, with 19 bases left in between. The CDR3 consists of 16 residues. CDR1 is SGDLS, CDR2 YYNGEE, per germline. CDR3 sequence: CASSVGVASRSSTQYF. The CDR3 DNA reads TGTGCCAGCAGCGTAGGTGTGGCTAGCCGGTCGTCGACCCAGTACTTC.

This clone occurred a few times. The CDR3 reads CASSSNTEAFF. The CDR3 DNA is TGTGCCAGCAGTTCGAACACTGAAGCTTTCTTT. The V call is TRBV28, the J call TRBJ1-1; D is ambiguous. Germline loops: CDR1 MDHEN, CDR2 SYDVKM. The CDR3 consists of 11 residues. V dropped 4 bases and J dropped 1 base, with 1 base sitting between them.

V and J are TRBV6-5 and TRBJ2-1; TRBD1 matches at 7 bases. J lost 9 bases, V lost 4 bases, and 15 bases had no gene match. The CDR3 is made up of 16 amino acids. Germline V gene sequence: CDR1 MNHEY, CDR2 SVGAGI. The CDR3 DNA reads TGTGCCAGCAGTTCAGGACAGGCGACCGTTCGGAGTGAGCAGTTCTTC. Protein: CASSSGQATVRSEQFF.

The chain uses TRBV29-1 and TRBJ2-3, with D perhaps TRBD1 (5 bases). The V and J ends lost 6 bases and 1 base respectively, with 11 bases between them. CDR3 length: 13 residues. From germline, CDR1 is SQVTM and CDR2 ANQGSEA. The CDR3 spells CSVKKQGTDTQYF. CDR3 in DNA: TGCAGCGTCAAAAAACAGGGCACAGATACGCAGTATTTT.

The chain links TRBV27 to TRBJ1-2; 11 positions match TRBD1. In germline, CDR1 is MNHEY, CDR2 SMNVEV (reference sequence). The CDR3 contains 15 residues. After removal of 7 bases from V and 5 bases from J, the junction contained 9 bases not matched to a gene. The CDR3 sequence is CASKPGQGGGYGYTF. For the CDR3, the DNA is TGTGCCAGCAAGCCGGGACAGGGGGGCGGTTATGGCTACACCTTC.

The chain couples TRBV7-9 to TRBJ2-5; TRBD1 or TRBD2 may be the D gene (6 bases each). CDR1 and CDR2 (germline): SEHNR, FQNEAQ (reference sequence). The CDR3 has 17 residues. Trimming cost V 1 base and J 3 bases, with 18 bases left between them. The CDR3 DNA reads TGTGCCAGCAGCTTAGTTGTTGAGGAGGGGGGAAAAGAGACCCAGTACTTC. It specifies CASSLVVEEGGKETQYF.

V usage is TRBV4-1 and J usage is TRBJ2-1; TRBD1 matches at 9 bases. The germline V gene has CDR1 MGHRA and CDR2 YSYEKL. J was trimmed by 8 bases and V by 5 bases; bases with no gene match: 13. This CDR3 is built from 16 residues. CDR3 coding DNA: TGCGCCAGCAGCAGGACAGGGGTGGATCGCTTGGATGAGCAGTTCTTC. Protein product: CASSRTGVDRLDEQFF.

The V and J genes are TRBV14 and TRBJ1-2; 9 bases align to TRBD1. Trimming removed 4 bases from V and 6 bases from J; junction bases left unmatched: 3. Germline CDR1 reads SGHDN; CDR2 reads FVKESK. This CDR3 has 13 amino acids. CDR3 coding DNA: TGTGCCAGCAGCCGAGGACAGGGGAATGGCTACACCTTC. Amino acid sequence: CASSRGQGNGYTF.

The chain employs TRBV29-1 and TRBJ1-1; 7 positions match TRBD1. This CDR3 spans 14 amino acids. Trimming at V came to 4 bases and at J to 1 base, leaving 6 bases not matched to a gene. Germline V CDR1 and CDR2: SQVTM, ANQGSEA. The CDR3 is CSVALTGRNTEAFF. Written as DNA, the CDR3 is TGCAGCGTTGCCCTGACAGGGAGGAACACTGAAGCTTTCTTT. Complete variable domain (other parts from reference TRBV29-1 and TRBJ1-1): SAVISQKPSRDICQRGTSLTIQCQVDSQVTMMFWYRQQPGQSLTLIATANQGSEATYESGFVIDKFPISRPNLTFSTLTVSNMSPEDSSIYLCSVALTGRNTEAFFGQGTRLTVV.

J is TRBJ1-2 and V is TRBV9; D is unresolved. The CDR3 has 14 amino acids. The V end lost 0 bases, the J end lost 8 bases, and 14 bases lay between the germline ends. The germline V gene has CDR1 SGDLS and CDR2 YYNGEE. The CDR3 nucleotides are TGTGCCAGCAGCGTAGAGTCGGCGGCGGGCGGCTACACCTTC. Amino acids: CASSVESAAGGYTF.

This chain connects TRBV15 to TRBJ1-1; no reliable D call. The CDR3 loop spans 13 amino acids. Germline values: CDR1 LNHNV, CDR2 YYDKDF (reference sequence). V lost 3 bases and J 1 base, leaving 6 bases between the germline ends. In nucleotides, the CDR3 is TGTGCCACCAGCAGCCGGAGGAACACTGAAGCTTTCTTT. It specifies CATSSRRNTEAFF.

The rearrangement joins TRBV6-6 to TRBJ2-1, with TRBD1 as a possible D gene (6 bases). The CDR3 is 14 amino acids. The germline gives CDR1 MNHNY, CDR2 SVGAGI (reference sequence). V was cut by 0 bases and J by 5 bases, with 8 bases left in between. The CDR3 nucleotides are TGTGCCAGCAGTTACTCGGACAGTAACAATGAGCAGTTCTTC. This translates into CASSYSDSNNEQFF.

The V and J genes are TRBV6-5 and TRBJ1-5; D gene uncertain. Trimming removed 6 bases at V and 0 bases at J, with 6 bases between. Germline CDR1 reads MNHEY; CDR2 reads SVGAGI. This CDR3 is built from 13 residues. As DNA, the CDR3 is TGTGCCAGCAGGGGTAGTAGCAATCAGCCCCAGCATTTT. Translating gives CASRGSSNQPQHF.